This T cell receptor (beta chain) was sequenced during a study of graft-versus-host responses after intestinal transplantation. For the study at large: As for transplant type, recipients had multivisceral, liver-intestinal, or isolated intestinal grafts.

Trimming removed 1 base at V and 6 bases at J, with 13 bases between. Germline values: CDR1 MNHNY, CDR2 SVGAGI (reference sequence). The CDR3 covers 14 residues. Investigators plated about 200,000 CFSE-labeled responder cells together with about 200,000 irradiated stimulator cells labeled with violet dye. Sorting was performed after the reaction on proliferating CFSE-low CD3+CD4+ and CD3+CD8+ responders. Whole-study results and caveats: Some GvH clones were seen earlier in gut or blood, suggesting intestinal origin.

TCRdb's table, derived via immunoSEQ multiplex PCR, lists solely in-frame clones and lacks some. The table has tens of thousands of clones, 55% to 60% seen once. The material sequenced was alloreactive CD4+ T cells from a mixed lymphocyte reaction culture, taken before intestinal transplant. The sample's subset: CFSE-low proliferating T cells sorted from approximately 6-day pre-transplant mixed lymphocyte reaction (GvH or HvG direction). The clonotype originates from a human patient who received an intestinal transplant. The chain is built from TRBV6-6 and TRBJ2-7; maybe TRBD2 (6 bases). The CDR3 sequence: CASSYLAGTGEQYF. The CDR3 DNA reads TGTGCCAGCAGTTACTTGGCGGGGACGGGCGAGCAGTACTTC.